The source of this TCR beta chain is a study of cytomegalovirus exposure and HLA in healthy donors. Sequencing was performed with immunoSEQ multiplex PCR; in TCRdb, only in-frame clones are kept and a portion is missing. The table has about 120,000 clones, about 91% seen once; the top ten hold more than 1%. With 5 bases removed from V and 3 bases from J, the gap between germline ends came to 14 bases. Germline V gene data show CDR1 as SGHAT and CDR2 as FQNNGV. This CDR3 region has 14 residues. A remark on this clone: Its specificity is unknown.

Study outcomes and limitations: The investigators catalogued 150 to 200 TCR beta chains as cytomegalovirus-associated.

Sequenced input: PBMCs. This TCR was sampled from a woman in her late teens or twenties in good health and CMV-seronegative. V usage is TRBV11-2 and J usage is TRBJ2-7; the D is unclear. CDR3 sequence (DNA): TGTGCCAGCAGCACAACGGGTCGAGTCTACGAGCAGTACTTC. Translating it yields CASSTTGRVYEQYF.